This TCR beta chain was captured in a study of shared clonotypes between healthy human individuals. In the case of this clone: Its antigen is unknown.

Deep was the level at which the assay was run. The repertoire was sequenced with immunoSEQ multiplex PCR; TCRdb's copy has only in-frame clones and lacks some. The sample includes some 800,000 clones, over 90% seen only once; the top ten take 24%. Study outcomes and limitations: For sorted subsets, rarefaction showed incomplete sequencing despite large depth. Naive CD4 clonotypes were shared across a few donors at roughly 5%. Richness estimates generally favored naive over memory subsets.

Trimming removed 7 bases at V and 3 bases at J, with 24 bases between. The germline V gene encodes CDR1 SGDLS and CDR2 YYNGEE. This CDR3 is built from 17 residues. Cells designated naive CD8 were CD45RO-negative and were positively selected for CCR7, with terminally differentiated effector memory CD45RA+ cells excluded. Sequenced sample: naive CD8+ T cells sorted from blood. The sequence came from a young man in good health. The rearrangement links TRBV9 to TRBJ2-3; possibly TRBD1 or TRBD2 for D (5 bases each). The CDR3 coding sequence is TGTGCCAGCGGCAAACCGGGGACCACCACCAGTACAGATACGCAGTATTTT. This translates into CASGKPGTTTSTDTQYF.